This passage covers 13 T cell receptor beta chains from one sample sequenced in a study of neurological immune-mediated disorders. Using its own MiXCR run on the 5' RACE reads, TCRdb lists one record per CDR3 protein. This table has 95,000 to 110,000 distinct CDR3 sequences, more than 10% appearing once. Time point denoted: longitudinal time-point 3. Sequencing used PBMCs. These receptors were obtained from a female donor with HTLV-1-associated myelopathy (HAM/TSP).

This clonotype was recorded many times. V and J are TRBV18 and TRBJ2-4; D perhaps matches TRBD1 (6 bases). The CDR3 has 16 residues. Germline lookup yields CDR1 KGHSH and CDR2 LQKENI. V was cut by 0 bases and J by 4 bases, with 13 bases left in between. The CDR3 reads CASSPPVLRGKNIQYF. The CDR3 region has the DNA TGTGCCAGCTCACCACCGGTTTTGAGGGGGAAAAACATTCAGTACTTC.

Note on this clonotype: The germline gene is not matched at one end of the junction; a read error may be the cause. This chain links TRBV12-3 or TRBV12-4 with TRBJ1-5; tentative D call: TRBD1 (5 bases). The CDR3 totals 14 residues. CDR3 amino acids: CASSFAGTNQTQHF. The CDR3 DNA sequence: TGTGCCAGCAGTTTCGCGGGGACCAATCAGACCCAGCATTTT.

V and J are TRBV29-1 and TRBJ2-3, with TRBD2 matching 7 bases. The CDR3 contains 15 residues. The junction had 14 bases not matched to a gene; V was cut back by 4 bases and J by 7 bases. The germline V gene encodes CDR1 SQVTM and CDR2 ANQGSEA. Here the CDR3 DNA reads TGCAGCGTTGGGGGTAAAGCGGGGCGGCCATATACGCAGTATTTT. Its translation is CSVGGKAGRPYTQYF.

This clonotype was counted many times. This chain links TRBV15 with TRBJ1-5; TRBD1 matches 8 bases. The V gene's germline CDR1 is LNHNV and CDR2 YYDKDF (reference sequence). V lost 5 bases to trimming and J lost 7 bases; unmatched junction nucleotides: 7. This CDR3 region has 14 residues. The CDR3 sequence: CATSLDRDDQPQHF. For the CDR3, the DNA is TGTGCCACCAGCTTGGACAGGGACGACCAGCCCCAGCATTTT.

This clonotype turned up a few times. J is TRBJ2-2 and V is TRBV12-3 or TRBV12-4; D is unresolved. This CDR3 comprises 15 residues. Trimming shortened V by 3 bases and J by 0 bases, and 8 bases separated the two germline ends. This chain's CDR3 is CASSFDNPNTGELFF. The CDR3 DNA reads TGTGCCAGCAGTTTCGACAACCCGAACACCGGGGAGCTGTTTTTT.

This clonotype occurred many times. The CDR3 DNA sequence: TGTGCCAGCAGTGGGCTACAGGGGAACGGGGAGCTGTTTTTT. This sequence encodes CASSGLQGNGELFF. The rearrangement joins TRBV12-3 or TRBV12-4 to TRBJ2-2, with 7 bases aligning to TRBD1. The CDR3 has 14 amino acids. The ends lost 5 bases at V and 7 bases at J; junction bases unmatched: 7.

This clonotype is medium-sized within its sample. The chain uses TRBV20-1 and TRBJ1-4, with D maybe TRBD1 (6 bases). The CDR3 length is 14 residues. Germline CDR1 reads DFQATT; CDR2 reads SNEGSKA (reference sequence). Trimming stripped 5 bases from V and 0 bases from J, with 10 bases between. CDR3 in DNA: TGCAGTGCTCGCAGGGGTGCAACTAATGAAAAACTGTTTTTT. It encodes CSARRGATNEKLFF.

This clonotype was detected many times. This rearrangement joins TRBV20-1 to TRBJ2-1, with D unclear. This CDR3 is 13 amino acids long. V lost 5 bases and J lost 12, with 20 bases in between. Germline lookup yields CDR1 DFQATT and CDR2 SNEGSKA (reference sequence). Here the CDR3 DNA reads TGCAGTGCTGGAACCCCACCCGGGCAACGGCAGTTCTTC. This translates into CSAGTPPGQRQFF.

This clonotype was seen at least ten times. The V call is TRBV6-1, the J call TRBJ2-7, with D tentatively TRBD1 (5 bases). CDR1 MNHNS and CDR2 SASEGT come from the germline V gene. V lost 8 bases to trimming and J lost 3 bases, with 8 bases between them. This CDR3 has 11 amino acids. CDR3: CASSTGYEQYF. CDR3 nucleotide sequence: TGTGCCAGCTCAACAGGCTACGAGCAGTACTTC.

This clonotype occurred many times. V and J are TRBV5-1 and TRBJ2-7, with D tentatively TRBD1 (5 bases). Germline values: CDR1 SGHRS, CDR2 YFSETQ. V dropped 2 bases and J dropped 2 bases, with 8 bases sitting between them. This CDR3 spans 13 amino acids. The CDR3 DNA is TGCGCCAGCAGCTTACAGGAAACCTACGAGCAGTACTTC. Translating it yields CASSLQETYEQYF.

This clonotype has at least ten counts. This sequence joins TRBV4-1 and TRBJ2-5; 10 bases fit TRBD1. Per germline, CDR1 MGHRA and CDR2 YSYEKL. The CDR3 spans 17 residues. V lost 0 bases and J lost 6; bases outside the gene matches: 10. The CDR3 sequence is CASSQEGQGERIKTQYF. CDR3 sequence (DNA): TGCGCCAGCAGCCAAGAAGGACAGGGGGAAAGGATCAAGACCCAGTACTTC.

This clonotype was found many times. The CDR3 nucleotides read TGCAGTGCCCAAGGTCGGTCCTACGAGCAGTACTTC. Protein: CSAQGRSYEQYF. This sequence joins TRBV20-1 and TRBJ2-7, with D unresolved. The CDR3 has 12 amino acids. The germline V gene encodes CDR1 DFQATT and CDR2 SNEGSKA (reference sequence). The V end was cut by 6 bases, the J end by 1 base, with 10 bases between.

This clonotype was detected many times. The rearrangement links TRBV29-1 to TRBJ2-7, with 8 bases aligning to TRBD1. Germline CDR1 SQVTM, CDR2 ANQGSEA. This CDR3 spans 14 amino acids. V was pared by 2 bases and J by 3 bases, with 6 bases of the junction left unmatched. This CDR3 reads CSVELSGQDYEQYF. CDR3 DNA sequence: TGCAGCGTTGAATTGTCGGGACAGGACTACGAGCAGTACTTC.